The next 21 T cell receptor beta chains were all read from a single sample in a study of graft-versus-host responses after intestinal transplantation. Data came from immunoSEQ multiplex PCR; TCRdb stores just in-frame clones and leaves some out. Found here are about 54,000 clones, about 90% of them singletons; the top ten hold less than 6.5%. Here the sequenced sample was PBMCs, taken 650 to 690 days after intestinal transplant. These receptors originate from a human patient who received an intestinal transplant, so some T cells may come from the graft donor.

The chain employs TRBV30 and TRBJ2-3; a possible D gene is TRBD1 (6 bases). V was shortened by 5 bases and J by 5 bases, with 11 bases between the two germline ends. CDR3 size: 12 residues. Germline V CDR1 and CDR2: GTSNPN, SVGIG (reference sequence). This chain's CDR3 is CAWGTGIDTQYF. CDR3 DNA sequence: TGTGCCTGGGGAACAGGGATAGATACGCAGTATTTT.

The V call is TRBV7-9, the J call TRBJ2-5, with 9 bases fitting TRBD2. The CDR3 totals 14 residues. The junction had 6 bases not matched to a gene; V was cut back by 5 bases and J by 5 bases. Germline CDR1 reads SEHNR; CDR2 reads FQNEAQ (reference sequence). CDR3: CASSSGGPRETQYF. CDR3 DNA: TGTGCCAGCAGCAGCGGGGGGCCTCGGGAGACCCAGTACTTC.

This clone has a single count. This sequence joins TRBV5-8 and TRBJ1-4; TRBD1 might be the D (5 bases). Trimming removed 0 bases from V and 7 bases from J, with 13 bases in between. The CDR3 runs 15 residues. The V gene's germline CDR1 is SGHTS and CDR2 YDEGEE. CDR3 protein: CASSLAWGISEKLFF. The CDR3, as DNA: TGTGCCAGCAGCTTGGCCTGGGGGATTAGTGAAAAACTGTTTTTT.

This chain connects TRBV9 to TRBJ1-4; a weak D match, TRBD1 (6 bases). This CDR3 region has 14 residues. Germline values: CDR1 SGDLS, CDR2 YYNGEE. Trimming removed 1 base from V and 7 bases from J, with 11 bases in between. CDR3 in DNA: TGTGCCAGCAGCGTAACTGGGGGCCCTGAAAAACTGTTTTTT. This gives the protein CASSVTGGPEKLFF.

The rearrangement links TRBV7-3 to TRBJ2-2, with D hard to call. This CDR3 region has 14 residues. V gave up 2 bases and J gave up 2 bases, with 6 bases separating them. The germline CDR1 and CDR2 sequences are SGHTA and FQGTGA. CDR3 in amino acids: CASSLAVNTGELFF. As DNA, the CDR3 is TGTGCCAGCAGCTTAGCTGTCAACACCGGGGAGCTGTTTTTT.

The chain is built from TRBV6-1 and TRBJ1-5; no firm D call. V dropped 2 bases and J dropped 3 bases, with 11 bases sitting between them. The germline gives CDR1 MNHNS, CDR2 SASEGT. The CDR3 loop spans 15 amino acids. For the CDR3, the DNA is TGTGCCAGCAGTGAATGGGAGGGCAACAATCAGCCCCAGCATTTT. This gives the protein CASSEWEGNNQPQHF.

The rearrangement uses TRBV6-1 and TRBJ2-4; no clear D. Between the trimmed V and J ends, which lost 4 bases and 9 bases, there was a span of 10 bases. The CDR3 loop spans 12 amino acids. CDR1 is MNHNS, CDR2 SASEGT, per germline. The CDR3 sequence is CASSVPRAIQYF. CDR3 nucleotide sequence: TGTGCCAGCAGTGTACCTCGAGCCATTCAGTACTTC.

The chain recombines TRBV7-9 with TRBJ2-7; no definite D call. Germline V gene data show CDR1 as SEHNR and CDR2 as FQNEAQ (reference sequence). The CDR3 loop spans 13 amino acids. V lost 1 base to trimming and J lost 5 bases, with 9 bases between them. The CDR3, as DNA: TGTGCCAGCAGCTTAGATGGCGGTCACGAGCAGTACTTC. This sequence encodes CASSLDGGHEQYF.

The gene calls are TRBV4-1 and TRBJ1-2; TRBD1 aligns across 9 bases. Germline loops: CDR1 MGHRA, CDR2 YSYEKL. This CDR3 has 15 residues. J was trimmed by 7 bases and V by 2 bases; bases with no gene match: 8. CDR3 DNA: TGCGCCAGCAGCCAACCGCGACAGGGGGACCGTGGCTACACCTTC. Its protein is CASSQPRQGDRGYTF.

A single count supports this clone. The chain is built from TRBV14 and TRBJ2-5; unclear D gene. The V gene lost 10 bases and the J gene lost 5 bases, with 23 bases spanning the gap. Germline loops: CDR1 SGHDN, CDR2 FVKESK. This CDR3 is 15 amino acids long. For the CDR3, the DNA is TGTGCCACCGAGGAAGGGTCTAATAGGGTGGAGACCCAGTACTTC. Protein sequence: CATEEGSNRVETQYF.

This clone was observed a handful of times. The rearrangement uses TRBV9 and TRBJ2-3; D remains unclear. CDR1 is SGDLS, CDR2 YYNGEE, per germline. Trimming took off 1 base at V and 3 bases at J, with 3 bases between the two ends. CDR3 length: 12 residues. CDR3 protein: CASSVLTDTQYF. The CDR3 DNA is TGTGCCAGCAGCGTATTAACAGATACGCAGTATTTT.

A note on this clone: One junction end does not reproduce the germline sequence, and a read error may be involved. CDR3 in DNA: TGTGCGAGCAAGGGGACAGGGTTGGATACGCAGTATTTT. Translation gives CASKGTGLDTQYF. The chain joins TRBV2 to TRBJ2-3, with 9 positions matching TRBD1. Looked up from germline, CDR1 is SNHLY and CDR2 is FYNNEI. CDR3 size: 13 residues.

The chain combines TRBV27 with TRBJ1-1, with D possibly TRBD1 on 5 matching bases. Trimming cost V 3 bases and J 4 bases, with 9 bases left between them. Germline CDR1 MNHEY, CDR2 SMNVEV (reference sequence). The CDR3 length is 13 residues. The CDR3 reads CASSFRVGTEAFF. The CDR3 DNA follows: TGTGCCAGCAGTTTCAGGGTTGGCACTGAAGCTTTCTTT.

J is TRBJ1-2 and V is TRBV5-6, with D tentatively TRBD1 (6 bases). Trimming stripped 3 bases from V and 4 bases from J, with 22 bases between. CDR1 and CDR2 from the germline V gene are SGHDT and YYEEEE. The CDR3 runs to 17 residues. CDR3 DNA: TGTGCCAGCAGCTCCGGACAGATCCTAAACCCTTCCTATGGCTACACCTTC. Its translation is CASSSGQILNPSYGYTF.

V and J are TRBV7-9 and TRBJ1-5; D is unclear. The V end was cut by 1 base, the J end by 0 bases, with 7 bases between. Germline V gene lookup returns CDR1 SEHNR and CDR2 FQNEAQ (reference sequence). CDR3 length equals 15 residues. DNA of the CDR3: TGTGCCAGCAGCTTAGGAGGGTATAGCAATCAGCCCCAGCATTTT. Protein: CASSLGGYSNQPQHF.

The chain recombines TRBV28 with TRBJ2-6, with 8 positions matching TRBD1. Germline assignment: CDR1 MDHEN and CDR2 SYDVKM. The CDR3 consists of 16 residues. J was trimmed by 0 bases and V by 6 bases; bases with no gene match: 4. CDR3 nucleotides: TGTGCCAGCAGCTGGGACAGGTTCTCTGGGGCCAACGTCCTGACTTTC. Translating it yields CASSWDRFSGANVLTF.

This clone came up a few times. The V call is TRBV14, the J call TRBJ2-1; 12 bases agree with TRBD1. This CDR3 has 15 residues. CDR1 is SGHDN and CDR2 is FVKESK in the germline V gene. Losses at the gene ends were 2 bases for V and 12 bases for J; bases not matched to a gene: 8. This CDR3 reads CASSQPGQGAYVQFF. The CDR3 coding sequence is TGTGCCAGCAGCCAACCGGGACAGGGGGCTTATGTGCAGTTCTTC.

The chain employs TRBV9 and TRBJ1-1, with a tentative D call TRBD1 (5 bases). V dropped 0 bases and J dropped 3 bases, with 9 bases sitting between them. The CDR3 runs to 14 residues. Germline V gives CDR1 SGDLS, CDR2 YYNGEE. The CDR3 sequence: CASSVVPRDTEAFF. CDR3 sequence (DNA): TGTGCCAGCAGCGTAGTTCCCAGGGACACTGAAGCTTTCTTT.

The chain recombines TRBV7-9 with TRBJ2-7, with 9 bases that match TRBD1. With 5 bases clipped from V and 5 bases from J, the junction kept 7 bases outside the gene matches. In germline, CDR1 is SEHNR, CDR2 FQNEAQ (reference sequence). The CDR3 is 14 residues long. CDR3 residues: CASSPGQGIDEQYF. DNA of the CDR3: TGTGCCAGCAGCCCAGGACAGGGGATCGACGAGCAGTACTTC.

This clone was picked up one time. The chain employs TRBV27 and TRBJ1-6; tentatively, D is TRBD1 (5 bases). Trimming took 2 bases from V and 8 from J, leaving 10 bases between them. This CDR3 spans 14 amino acids. Germline values: CDR1 MNHEY, CDR2 SMNVEV (reference sequence). Here the CDR3 reads CASSLRGTDSPLHF. The CDR3 bases are TGTGCCAGCAGTTTAAGAGGGACTGATTCACCCCTCCACTTT.

The V gene is TRBV7-9, the J gene TRBJ2-2; D may correspond to TRBD1 or TRBD2 (5 bases each). V lost 1 base and J 5 bases, leaving 14 bases between the germline ends. Germline lookup yields CDR1 SEHNR and CDR2 FQNEAQ (reference sequence). The CDR3 sequence is 16 residues long. CDR3 amino acids: CASSLGVGTATGELFF. The CDR3 DNA sequence: TGTGCCAGCAGCTTAGGGGTTGGGACGGCGACCGGGGAGCTGTTTTTT.